This T cell receptor (beta chain) was identified during a study of OX40 agonist ivuxolimab in advanced cancers. Libraries were prepared by immunoSEQ multiplex PCR; TCRdb keeps only in-frame clonotypes and omits some of them. The sample contains about 50,000 clones, about 81% of which appear only once. This CDR3 is built from 15 residues. CDR1 and CDR2 (germline): LNHDA, SQIVND (reference sequence). The V gene lost 10 bases and the J gene lost 4 bases, with 22 bases spanning the gap. The receptor was isolated from an adult with an advanced solid tumor such as melanoma, head and neck, liver or kidney cancer. This specimen consisted of CD4+ or CD8+ T cells sorted from blood, obtained in a trial of the OX40 agonist ivuxolimab. The V call is TRBV19, the J call TRBJ1-2; D possibly corresponds to TRBD1 (6 bases). In DNA form, the CDR3 reads TGTGCCACCCAAGATCGGGCCGGACAGACCTATGGCTACACCTTC. Translation: CATQDRAGQTYGYTF.